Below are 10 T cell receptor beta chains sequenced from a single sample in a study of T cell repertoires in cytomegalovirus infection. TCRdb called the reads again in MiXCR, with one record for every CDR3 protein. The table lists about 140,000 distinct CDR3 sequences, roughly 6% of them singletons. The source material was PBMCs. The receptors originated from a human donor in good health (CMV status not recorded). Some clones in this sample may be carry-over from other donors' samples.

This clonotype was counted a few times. The CDR3 sequence: CASSLGDATNEKLFF. In nucleotides, the CDR3 is TGTGCCAGCAGCTTGGGGGATGCAACTAATGAAAAACTGTTTTTT. The genes are TRBV5-8 and TRBJ1-4; D is undetermined. Germline CDR1 reads SGHTS; CDR2 reads YDEGEE. The CDR3 contains 15 residues. Trimming removed 0 bases at V and 0 bases at J, with 6 bases between.

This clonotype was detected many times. CDR3 bases: TGTGCCAGCCTAATCAGGGGCACTGAAGCTTTCTTT. Translating it yields CASLIRGTEAFF. This rearrangement joins TRBV28 to TRBJ1-1, with D perhaps matching TRBD1 (6 bases). V lost 8 bases, J lost 4 bases, and 11 bases lay in between. Germline V gene data show CDR1 as MDHEN and CDR2 as SYDVKM. The length of the CDR3 is 12 residues.

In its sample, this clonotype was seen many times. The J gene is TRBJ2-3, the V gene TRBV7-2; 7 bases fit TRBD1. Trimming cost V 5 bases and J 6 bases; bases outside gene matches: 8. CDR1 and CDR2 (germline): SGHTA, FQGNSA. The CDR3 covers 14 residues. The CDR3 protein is CASSRNRGADTQYF. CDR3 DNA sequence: TGTGCCAGCAGCCGGAACAGGGGCGCCGATACGCAGTATTTT.

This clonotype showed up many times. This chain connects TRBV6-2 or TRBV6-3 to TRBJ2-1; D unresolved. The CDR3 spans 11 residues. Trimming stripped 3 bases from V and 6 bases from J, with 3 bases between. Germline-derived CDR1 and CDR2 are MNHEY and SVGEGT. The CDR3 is CASSYTNEQFF. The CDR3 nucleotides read TGTGCCAGCAGTTATACCAATGAGCAGTTCTTC.

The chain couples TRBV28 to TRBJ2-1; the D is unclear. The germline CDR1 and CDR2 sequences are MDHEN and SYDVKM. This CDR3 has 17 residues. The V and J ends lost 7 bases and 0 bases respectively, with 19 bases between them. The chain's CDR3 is CASTSSGAPSSYNEQFF. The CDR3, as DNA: TGTGCCAGCACCTCCTCAGGCGCCCCCAGCTCCTACAATGAGCAGTTCTTC.

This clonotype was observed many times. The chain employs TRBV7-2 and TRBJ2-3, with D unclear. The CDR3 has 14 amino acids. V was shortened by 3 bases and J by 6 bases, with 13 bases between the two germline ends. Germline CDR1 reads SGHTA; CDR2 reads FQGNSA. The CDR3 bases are TGTGCCAGCAGCTTCGGCTTCCAGTACGATACGCAGTATTTT. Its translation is CASSFGFQYDTQYF. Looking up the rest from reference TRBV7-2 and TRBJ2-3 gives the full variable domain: GAGVSQSPSNKVTEKGKDVELRCDPISGHTALYWYRQSLGQGLEFLIYFQGNSAPDKSGLPSDRFSAERTGGSVSTLTIQRTQQEDSAVYLCASSFGFQYDTQYFGPGTRLTVL.

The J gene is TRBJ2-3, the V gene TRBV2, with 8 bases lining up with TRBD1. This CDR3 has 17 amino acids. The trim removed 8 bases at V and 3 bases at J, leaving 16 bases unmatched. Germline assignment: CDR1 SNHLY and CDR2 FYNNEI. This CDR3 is CASGPLGFRGRTDTQYF. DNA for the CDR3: TGTGCCAGCGGTCCTCTGGGGTTCAGGGGGCGAACAGATACGCAGTATTTT.

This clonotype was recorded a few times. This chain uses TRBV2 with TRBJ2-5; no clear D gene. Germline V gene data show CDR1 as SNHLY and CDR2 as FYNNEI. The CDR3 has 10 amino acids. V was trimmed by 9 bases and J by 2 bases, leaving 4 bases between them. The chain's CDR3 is CASGQETQYF. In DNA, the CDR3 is TGTGCCAGTGGTCAAGAGACCCAGTACTTC.

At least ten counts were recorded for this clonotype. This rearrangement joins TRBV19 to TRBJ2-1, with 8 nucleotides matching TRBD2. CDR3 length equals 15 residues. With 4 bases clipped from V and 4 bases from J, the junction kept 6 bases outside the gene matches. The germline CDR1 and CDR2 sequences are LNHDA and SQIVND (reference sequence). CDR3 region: CASSTRAGEYNEQFF. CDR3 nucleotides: TGTGCCAGTAGTACGCGAGCGGGGGAGTACAATGAGCAGTTCTTC. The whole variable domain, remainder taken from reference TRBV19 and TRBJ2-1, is DGGITQSPKYLFRKEGQNVTLSCEQNLNHDAMYWYRQDPGQGLRLIYYSQIVNDFQKGDIAEGYSVSREKKESFPLTVTSAQKNPTAFYLCASSTRAGEYNEQFFGPGTRLTVL.

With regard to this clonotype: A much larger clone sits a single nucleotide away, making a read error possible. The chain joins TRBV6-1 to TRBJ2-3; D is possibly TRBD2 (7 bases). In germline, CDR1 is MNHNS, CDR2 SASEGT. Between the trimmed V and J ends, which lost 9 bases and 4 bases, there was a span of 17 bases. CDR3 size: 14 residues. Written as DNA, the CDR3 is TGTGCCAGTAGAGGGGGGGGCTGGGCAGATACGCAGTATTTT. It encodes CASRGGGWADTQYF.